This T cell receptor beta chain was sequenced for a study of cytomegalovirus exposure and HLA in healthy donors. The table came from immunoSEQ multiplex PCR; TCRdb's copy has only in-frame clones and leaves some out. The top ten hold around 2.1% of the sample, which has under 200,000 clones, 86% seen once. The study drew the donors from its 120-subject validation cohort, separate from the 666-subject first cohort. This CDR3 is 14 amino acids long. The V end was cut by 4 bases, the J end by 1 base, with 11 bases between. Germline V gives CDR1 SGHKS, CDR2 YYEKEE (reference sequence). The chain recombines TRBV5-5 with TRBJ1-1, with a possible D match to TRBD1 (5 bases). The sample consisted of PBMCs. This sequence originates from a woman aged 18 to 35 in good health and CMV-seronegative. This CDR3 is CASSLLGGNTEAFF. CDR3 DNA: TGTGCCAGCAGCCTCCTCGGGGGGAACACTGAAGCTTTCTTT. Full variable domain (rest looked up from reference TRBV5-5 and TRBJ1-1): DAGVTQSPTHLIKTRGQQVTLRCSPISGHKSVSWYQQVLGQGPQFIFQYYEKEERGRGNFPDRFSARQFPNYSSELNVNALLLGDSALYLCASSLLGGNTEAFFGQGTRLTVV.